Presented here are 9 T cell receptor beta chains from one specimen sequenced in a study of cytomegalovirus exposure and HLA in healthy donors. Here immunoSEQ multiplex PCR was the method, and the copy in TCRdb shows in-frame clones only, minus some. The data show some 75,000 clones, approximately 96% seen once. The sequenced sample was PBMCs. The receptors here all came from a young woman in good health and CMV-seronegative.

The rearrangement joins TRBV11-3 to TRBJ2-1; perhaps TRBD2 as D (5 bases). Trimming cost V 3 bases and J 6 bases, with 9 bases left between them. The CDR3 has 13 residues. The germline gives CDR1 SGHNT, CDR2 YENEEA. The DNA for the CDR3 is TGTGCCAGCAGCTTGACTACCCTCAATGAGCAGTTCTTC. Translating it yields CASSLTTLNEQFF.

The chain couples TRBV28 to TRBJ1-5, with 8 bases that match TRBD1. V dropped 3 bases and J dropped 2; count of bases not matched to a gene: 3. The CDR3 runs 15 residues. In germline, CDR1 is MDHEN, CDR2 SYDVKM. Written as DNA, the CDR3 is TGTGCCAGCAGTTTGGTACAGGGGGGCAATCAGCCCCAGCATTTT. This translates into CASSLVQGGNQPQHF. Variable domain in full (rest from reference TRBV28 and TRBJ1-5): DVKVTQSSRYLVKRTGEKVFLECVQDMDHENMFWYRQDPGLGLRLIYFSYDVKMKEKGDIPEGYSVSREKKERFSLILESASTNQTSMYLCASSLVQGGNQPQHFGDGTRLSIL.

The chain recombines TRBV18 with TRBJ2-3; D might be TRBD1 (6 bases). Deletions cut 0 bases from V and 1 base from J, with 11 bases between. Germline lookup yields CDR1 KGHSH and CDR2 LQKENI. CDR3 size: 16 residues. CDR3 DNA: TGTGCCAGCTCACCACCGTCCGCAGGGGGCACAGATACGCAGTATTTT. Amino acid sequence: CASSPPSAGGTDTQYF.

V usage is TRBV25-1 and J usage is TRBJ1-2; 12 bases agree with TRBD1. Germline V gene lookup returns CDR1 MGHDK and CDR2 SYGVNS. The V and J ends lost 1 base and 3 bases, in that order; junction bases with no gene match: 9. This CDR3 has 18 residues. The CDR3 spells CASSELSPGTGGDYGYTF. The CDR3 DNA is TGTGCCAGCAGTGAATTGTCCCCCGGGACAGGGGGCGACTATGGCTACACCTTC.

This clone was seen more than once but under ten times. The chain is built from TRBV11-2 and TRBJ1-2; TRBD1 aligns across 7 bases. CDR3 length: 13 residues. V was pared by 5 bases and J by 2 bases, with 2 bases of the junction left unmatched. Germline CDR1 SGHAT, CDR2 FQNNGV. CDR3 sequence: CASSRGQNYGYTF. The CDR3 DNA follows: TGTGCCAGCAGCCGGGGACAGAACTATGGCTACACCTTC.

The chain is built from TRBV11-3 and TRBJ2-1; D unresolved. Looked up from germline, CDR1 is SGHNT and CDR2 is YENEEA. This CDR3 spans 13 amino acids. V was pared by 1 base and J by 1 base, with 2 bases between. Here the CDR3 DNA reads TGTGCCAGCAGCTTAGCATCCTACAATGAGCAGTTCTTC. Protein product: CASSLASYNEQFF. Combining the CDR3 with reference TRBV11-3 and TRBJ2-1 gives the whole variable domain EAGVVQSPRYKIIEKKQPVAFWCNPISGHNTLYWYLQNLGQGPELLIRYENEEAVDDSQLPKDRFSAERLKGVDSTLKIQPAELGDSAVYLCASSLASYNEQFFGPGTRLTVL.

The V gene is TRBV2, the J gene TRBJ2-7; D is perhaps TRBD2 (6 bases). The V gene's germline CDR1 is SNHLY and CDR2 FYNNEI. Trimming shortened V by 5 bases and J by 6 bases, and 8 bases separated the two germline ends. The CDR3 spans 11 residues. CDR3: CASSIAVEQYF. For the CDR3, the DNA is TGTGCCAGCAGTATAGCGGTCGAGCAGTACTTC.

The chain combines TRBV7-2 with TRBJ2-2; no reliable D call. Germline V gives CDR1 SGHTA, CDR2 FQGNSA. V was trimmed by 4 bases and J by 2 bases, leaving 17 bases between them. The CDR3 runs to 17 residues. DNA of the CDR3: TGTGCCAGCAGCTCACCCCTTGCGGCAGTTAACACCGGGGAGCTGTTTTTT. It translates to CASSSPLAAVNTGELFF.

The chain is built from TRBV6-6 and TRBJ2-1; TRBD2 aligns across 7 bases. This CDR3 is 13 amino acids long. V shed 8 bases and J 7 bases; nucleotides not matched to a gene: 8. Germline assignment: CDR1 MNHNY and CDR2 SVGAGI (reference sequence). The CDR3 sequence is CASDEGRVNEQFF. CDR3 bases: TGTGCCAGCGATGAAGGGAGGGTAAATGAGCAGTTCTTC.